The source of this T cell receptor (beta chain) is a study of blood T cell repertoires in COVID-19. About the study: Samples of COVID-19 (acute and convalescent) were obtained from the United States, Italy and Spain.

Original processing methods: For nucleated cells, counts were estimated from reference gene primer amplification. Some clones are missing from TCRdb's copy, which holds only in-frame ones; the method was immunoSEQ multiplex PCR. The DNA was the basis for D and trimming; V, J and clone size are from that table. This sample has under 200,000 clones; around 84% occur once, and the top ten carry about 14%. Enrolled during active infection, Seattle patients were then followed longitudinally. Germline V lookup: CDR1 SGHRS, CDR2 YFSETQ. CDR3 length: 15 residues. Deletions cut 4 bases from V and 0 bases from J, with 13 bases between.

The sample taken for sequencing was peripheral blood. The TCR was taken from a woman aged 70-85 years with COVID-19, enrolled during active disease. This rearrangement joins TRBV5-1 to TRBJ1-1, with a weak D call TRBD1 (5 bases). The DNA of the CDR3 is TGCGCCAGCAGCGGATCCGGGACTATGAACACTGAAGCTTTCTTT. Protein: CASSGSGTMNTEAFF.